These 3 T cell receptor beta chains were all obtained from the same sample, sequenced in a study of blood T cells in healthy people across ages. Next came a second PCR, run for roughly 6 to 11 cycles, which used a sample-barcoded 5' primer along with a J-beta primer mix. TCRdb passed the 5' RACE reads through MiXCR, listing each CDR3 protein once. The table includes about 830,000 distinct CDR3 sequences, 55% to 65% detected once. The specimen was blood. All receptors come from a man younger than 45 in good health.

This clonotype was seen more than once but under ten times. This sequence joins TRBV7-2 and TRBJ1-2; unclear D gene. Germline values: CDR1 SGHTA, CDR2 FQGNSA. V was trimmed by 3 bases and J by 9 bases, leaving 17 bases between them. The CDR3 runs 14 residues. The CDR3 nucleotides are TGTGCCAGCAGCTTCGACGCCCGGGGTTCAAGCTACACCTTC. It specifies CASSFDARGSSYTF.

This chain links TRBV28 with TRBJ2-4, with no clear D. Judging by the DNA end, TRBJ2-7 fits better; the J call may be wrong. The CDR3 runs to 14 residues. In germline, CDR1 is MDHEN, CDR2 SYDVKM. CDR3 loop: CASSPPTRHYEQYF. The CDR3 DNA sequence: TGTGCCAGCAGTCCCCCGACTCGCCATTACGAGCAGTACTTC.

In its sample, this clonotype was seen once. This chain joins TRBV6-1 and TRBJ2-1; the match to TRBD2 covers 15 bases. The DNA end is more similar to TRBJ2-7, so the J call may be wrong. The CDR3 sequence is 17 residues long. CDR1 and CDR2 from the germline V gene are MNHNS and SASEGT. CDR3 in amino acids: CASRGLAGGSSYNEQYF. The DNA for the CDR3 is TGTGCCAGCAGGGGACTAGCGGGGGGCAGCTCCTACAATGAGCAGTACTTC.